The present entry profiles one T cell receptor (beta chain) with its context. The data originate from a study of blood T cell repertoires in COVID-19. Germline V gene data show CDR1 as SGHDT and CDR2 as YYEEEE. The CDR3 totals 17 residues. V lost 1 base to trimming and J lost 4 bases; unmatched junction nucleotides: 4. Libraries were prepared by immunoSEQ multiplex PCR; TCRdb keeps only in-frame clonotypes and omits some of them. There are over 150,000 clones in the sample; 60% to 85% occur only once, and 7% to 10% lies in the top ten. The sequenced sample consisted of peripheral blood. This receptor was identified in a man aged 55-75 years with acute or convalescent COVID-19. V is TRBV5-6 and J is TRBJ1-6; 11 bases map to TRBD1. CDR3 sequence reads: CASSLRTGGDYNSPLHF. CDR3 nucleotides: TGTGCCAGCAGCTTGCGGACAGGGGGCGATTATAATTCACCCCTCCACTTT.